This T cell receptor beta chain is from a study of shared T cell receptors in the human thymus. Here immunoSEQ multiplex PCR was the method, and the copy in TCRdb shows in-frame clones only, minus some. The repertoire holds hundreds of thousands of clones, with around 82% as singletons. These records were also assigned to another study, of human thymus T cells. That publication notes: Related research reported highly overlapping thymic repertoires among unrelated individuals.

This clonotype was sampled from a boy younger than two with a congenital heart defect. The sequenced material came from thymocytes.

The CDR3 sequence is CASSRAGGKRRETQYF. The CDR3 coding sequence is TGTGCCAGCAGTCGGGCAGGGGGCAAGAGGAGAGAGACCCAGTACTTC. The chain is built from TRBV5-4 and TRBJ2-5, with 8 nucleotides matching TRBD1. V shed 5 bases, J shed 4 bases, and the junction held 13 bases outside the gene matches. The CDR3 extends over 16 amino acids. Per the germline V gene, CDR1 is SGHNT and CDR2 is YYREEE (reference sequence).